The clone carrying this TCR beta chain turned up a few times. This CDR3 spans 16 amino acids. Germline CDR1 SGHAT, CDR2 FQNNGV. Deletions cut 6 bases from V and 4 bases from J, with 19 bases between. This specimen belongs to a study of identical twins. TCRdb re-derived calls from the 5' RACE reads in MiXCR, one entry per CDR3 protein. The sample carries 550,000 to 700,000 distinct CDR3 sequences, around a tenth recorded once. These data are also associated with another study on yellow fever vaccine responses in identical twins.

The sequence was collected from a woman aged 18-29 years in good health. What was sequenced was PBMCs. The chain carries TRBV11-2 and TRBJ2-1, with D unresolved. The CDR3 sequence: CASSSDLSVGYNEQFF. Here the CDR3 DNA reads TGTGCCAGCAGTTCCGACCTTTCCGTGGGGTACAATGAGCAGTTCTTC.